This TCR beta chain was sequenced in a study of synovial regulatory T cells in juvenile arthritis. Turning to this clone: Its specificity is unknown.

Study outcomes and limitations: iaTreg TCR repertoires were largely private across patients and partially overlapped synovial Teff and blood CPL.

Clones were sequenced by immunoSEQ multiplex PCR, and TCRdb holds only the in-frame ones, with some missing. In all, the sample yields 9,600 or so clones. The approximately eleven donors had active juvenile idiopathic arthritis, with 3 polyarticular and 8 oligoarticular cases. This sequence was found in a donor aged 2 to 35 with juvenile idiopathic arthritis. The sample was Treg cells from blood. Subset denoted: remaining (HLA-DR-negative) circulating blood Treg cells.

The chain's CDR3 is CASSSAGGVGNEQFF. The rearrangement joins TRBV25-1 to TRBJ2-1; the D call of TRBD2 rests on TCRdb alone, since no DNA is present to check it. The CDR3 length is 15 residues. DNA was not recorded. Germline V gene lookup returns CDR1 MGHDK and CDR2 SYGVNS.